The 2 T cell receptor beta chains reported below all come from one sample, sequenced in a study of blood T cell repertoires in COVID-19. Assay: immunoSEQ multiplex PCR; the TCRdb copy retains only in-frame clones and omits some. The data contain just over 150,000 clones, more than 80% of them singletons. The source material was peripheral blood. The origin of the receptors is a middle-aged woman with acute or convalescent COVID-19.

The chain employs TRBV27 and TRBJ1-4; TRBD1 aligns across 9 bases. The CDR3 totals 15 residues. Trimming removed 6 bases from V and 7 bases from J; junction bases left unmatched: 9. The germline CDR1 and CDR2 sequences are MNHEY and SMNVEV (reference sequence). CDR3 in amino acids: CASSRDRVVTEKLFF. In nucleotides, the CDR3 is TGTGCCAGCAGCCGGGACAGGGTGGTCACTGAAAAACTGTTTTTT. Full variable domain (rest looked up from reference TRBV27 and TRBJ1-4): EAQVTQNPRYLITVTGKKLTVTCSQNMNHEYMSWYRQDPGLGLRQIYYSMNVEVTDKGDVPEGYKVSRKEKRNFPLILESPSPNQTSLYFCASSRDRVVTEKLFFGSGTQLSVL.

CDR3: CASSLEGGTEAFF. CDR3 bases: TGTGCCAGCAGCTTAGAGGGAGGGACTGAAGCTTTCTTT. V and J are TRBV7-8 and TRBJ1-1; no reliable D call. V lost 1 base and J 5 bases, leaving 8 bases between the germline ends. Germline-derived CDR1 and CDR2 are SGHVS and FQNEAQ. This CDR3 has 13 residues.